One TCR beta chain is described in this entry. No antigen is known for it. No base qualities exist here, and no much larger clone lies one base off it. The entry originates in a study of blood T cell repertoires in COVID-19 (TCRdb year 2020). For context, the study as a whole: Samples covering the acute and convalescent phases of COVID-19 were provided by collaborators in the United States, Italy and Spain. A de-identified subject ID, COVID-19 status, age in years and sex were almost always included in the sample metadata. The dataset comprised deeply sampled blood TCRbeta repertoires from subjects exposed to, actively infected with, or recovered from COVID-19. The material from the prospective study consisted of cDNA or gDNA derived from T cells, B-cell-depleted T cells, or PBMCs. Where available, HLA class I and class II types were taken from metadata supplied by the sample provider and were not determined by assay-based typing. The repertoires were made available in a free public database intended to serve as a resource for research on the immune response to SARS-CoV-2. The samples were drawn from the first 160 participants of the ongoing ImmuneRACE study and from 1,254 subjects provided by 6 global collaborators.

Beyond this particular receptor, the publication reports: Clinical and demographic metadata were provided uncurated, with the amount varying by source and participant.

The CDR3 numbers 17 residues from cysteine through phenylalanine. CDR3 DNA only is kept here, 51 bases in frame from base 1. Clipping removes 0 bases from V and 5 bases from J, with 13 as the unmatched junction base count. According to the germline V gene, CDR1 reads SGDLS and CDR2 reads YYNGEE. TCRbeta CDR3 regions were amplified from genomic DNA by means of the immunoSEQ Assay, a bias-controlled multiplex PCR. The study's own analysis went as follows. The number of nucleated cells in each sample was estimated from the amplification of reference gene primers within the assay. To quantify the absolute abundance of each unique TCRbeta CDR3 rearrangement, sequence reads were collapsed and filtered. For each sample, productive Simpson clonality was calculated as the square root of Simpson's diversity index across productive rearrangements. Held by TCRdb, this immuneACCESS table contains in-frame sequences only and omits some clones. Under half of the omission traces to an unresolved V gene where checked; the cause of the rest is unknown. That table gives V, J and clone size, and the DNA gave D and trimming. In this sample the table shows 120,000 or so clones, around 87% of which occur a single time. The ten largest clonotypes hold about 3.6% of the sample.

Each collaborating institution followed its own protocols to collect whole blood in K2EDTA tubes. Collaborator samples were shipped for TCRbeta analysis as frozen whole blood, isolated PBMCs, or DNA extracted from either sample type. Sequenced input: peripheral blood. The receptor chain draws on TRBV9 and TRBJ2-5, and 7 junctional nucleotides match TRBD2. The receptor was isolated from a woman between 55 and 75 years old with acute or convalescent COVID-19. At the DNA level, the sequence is TGTGCCAGCAGCGTAGCTGGCGGGAGCTCCGGAATGGAGACCCAGTACTTC. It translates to CASSVAGGSSGMETQYF. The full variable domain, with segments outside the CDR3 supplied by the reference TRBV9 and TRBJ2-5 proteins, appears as DSGVTQTPKHLITATGQRVTLRCSPRSGDLSVYWYQQSLDQGLQFLIQYYNGEERAKGNILERFSAQQFPDLHSELNLSSLELGDSALYFCASSVAGGSSGMETQYFGPGTRLLVL.